This section outlines one TCR beta chain sequence together with its context. It has no known antigen specificity. Base qualities are not provided; no much larger clone lies one nucleotide away. The donors belonged to the validation cohort of over a hundred subjects, which was separate from the approximately 700-subject first cohort. This sample is part of a study of cytomegalovirus exposure and HLA in healthy donors (dated by TCRdb to about 2017). With regard to the full study: According to a later analysis, the 110 or so validation repertoires were produced on the same platform as the 666 repertoires of the first cohort. The study combined high-throughput TCR immunosequencing, statistical association of individual TCRs with disease status, and machine learning to predict cytomegalovirus infection status. The study aimed to test whether cataloging public T cell receptors could reveal signatures of past pathogen exposure. In addition to the first cohort of approximately 650 subjects, a separate validation cohort of 130 or so different subjects was used.

Library preparation used the immunoSEQ multiplex PCR assay. As for the authors' bioinformatics: A statistical classification framework was built to diagnose cytomegalovirus status from the catalog of TCR beta chain sequences. As stored in TCRdb, this immuneACCESS dataset retains in-frame rearrangements with V and J assigned. A fraction of the clones does not appear; measured against another copy, unresolved V genes explain less than half of the discrepancy, and the remainder lacks a known reason. V and J calls and clone size follow that table, whereas D and trimming were derived from the DNA. The sample includes approximately 200,000 clones, with just over 85% observed a single time. Clones ranked in the top ten supply over 2.5% of the sample. The CDR3 runs 14 residues from the cysteine to the phenylalanine. The retained sequence is limited to the CDR3, 42 bases, with the frame set at the first base. The junction shows trimming of 7 bases on V and 6 bases on J, plus 18 bases between the germline ends. CDR1 and CDR2 were assigned from the germline V gene (reference sequence) as MNHNY and SVGAGI.

The research as a whole found: The classifier was reported to diagnose cytomegalovirus status with high specificity and sensitivity in both the original cohort and the validation cohort. In a later analysis, TCRs clustered in the first cohort were found to also tend to co-occur in the 120 or so validation repertoires, with roughly 93% of cluster scores above 0. Across donors, most TCR sequences were observed very rarely, whereas some public TCRs were present in many individuals. A few of the identified cytomegalovirus-associated TCR beta chains were confirmed in vitro to be specific for cytomegalovirus antigens. The study listed 170 or so TCR beta chains as associated with cytomegalovirus. It was suggested by the authors that the approach could potentially be generalized to other disease states and immunological phenotypes. A later analysis lacked HLA typing for the validation cohort, so it scored co-occurrence in that cohort across all 110 or so repertoires.

Sequenced: PBMCs. The rearrangement combines TRBV6-6 with TRBJ1-2; a tentative D match to TRBD1 spans 5 bases. The sequence derives from a woman between 18 and 29 years old in good health and CMV-seronegative. The nucleotide sequence is TGTGCCAGCACCGAGGCCCAGGGTATTCATGGCTACACCTTC. This gives the protein CASTEAQGIHGYTF.